Reported below is one TCR beta chain. The antigen is undetermined. These data are taken from a study of shared clonotypes between healthy human individuals. Study-wide results and limits: An effect of sequencing depth on clonotype sharing among donors was expected.

The study drew all its donors from Caucasian adults living in Nashville, Tennessee. Deep was the level used in running the assay. Sequencing used immunoSEQ multiplex PCR; TCRdb keeps in-frame clones, though not all of them. Among 780,000 or so clones listed, 72% were seen once. The sequence was obtained from a woman between 25 and 40 years old in good health. Sequenced input: memory CD4+ T cells sorted from blood. The subset denotes: CD45RA-negative fraction.

DNA of the CDR3: TGTGCCAGCTCACGAGAACAGGGGATGGGCAAAAACATTCAGTACTTC. Amino acids: CASSREQGMGKNIQYF. This sequence joins TRBV18 and TRBJ2-4, with TRBD1 identical over 7 bases. CDR1 is KGHSH, CDR2 LQKENI, per germline. V was clipped by 4 bases and J by 3 bases; unmatched bases: 9. The CDR3 covers 16 residues.